This entry lists 20 T cell receptor beta chains sequenced from one sample in a study of cytomegalovirus exposure and HLA in healthy donors. This PCR relied on a set of 60 Vbeta primers and 13 Jbeta primers. Clones were read by immunoSEQ multiplex PCR, and TCRdb kept only the in-frame ones, dropping some. The sample lists 160,000 or so clones, 82% occurring once. Material for sequencing was PBMCs. These receptors originate from a man aged 50 or older in good health and CMV-seropositive.

The chain joins TRBV4-3 to TRBJ2-4, with 7 bases that match TRBD1. The J segment lost 6 bases and the V segment lost 1 base, leaving 9 bases of the junction unmatched. The CDR3 spans 16 residues. In germline, CDR1 is LGHNA, CDR2 YSLEER. CDR3 loop: CASSQVARGMGNIQYF. In DNA, the CDR3 is TGCGCCAGCAGCCAAGTAGCCAGGGGGATGGGAAACATTCAGTACTTC.

The chain employs TRBV25-1 and TRBJ1-2; 7 bases are a match to TRBD1. This CDR3 comprises 14 residues. Germline V CDR1 and CDR2: MGHDK, SYGVNS. V dropped 7 bases and J dropped 4; count of bases not matched to a gene: 9. CDR3 DNA sequence: TGTGCCAGCACCTCAGACAGGGTGGGCTATGGCTACACCTTC. Its translation is CASTSDRVGYGYTF.

The J gene is TRBJ2-3, the V gene TRBV5-6; the D is unclear. Between the trimmed V and J ends, which lost 1 base and 1 base, there was a span of 10 bases. Germline V gives CDR1 SGHDT, CDR2 YYEEEE. This CDR3 has 15 amino acids. The DNA for the CDR3 is TGTGCCAGCAGCTTGAGTGCGCTCGGCACAGATACGCAGTATTTT. Protein product: CASSLSALGTDTQYF. Complete variable domain (other parts from reference TRBV5-6 and TRBJ2-3): DAGVTQSPTHLIKTRGQQVTLRCSPKSGHDTVSWYQQALGQGPQFIFQYYEEEERQRGNFPDRFSGHQFPNYSSELNVNALLLGDSALYLCASSLSALGTDTQYFGPGTRLTVL.

The V gene is TRBV7-2, the J gene TRBJ1-2; D perhaps matches TRBD1 (6 bases). Trimming left V 4 bases short and J 4 bases short, with 16 bases between. The CDR3 is made up of 15 amino acids. Germline assignment: CDR1 SGHTA and CDR2 FQGNSA. The CDR3 is CASSSRGGRFYGYTF. In DNA, the CDR3 is TGTGCCAGCAGCTCTCGGGGGGGGCGCTTCTATGGCTACACCTTC. The full variable domain, rest sourced from reference TRBV7-2 and TRBJ1-2, is GAGVSQSPSNKVTEKGKDVELRCDPISGHTALYWYRQSLGQGLEFLIYFQGNSAPDKSGLPSDRFSAERTGGSVSTLTIQRTQQEDSAVYLCASSSRGGRFYGYTFGSGTRLTVV.

In the case of this clone: A read error may produce the germline difference seen at one junction end. The CDR3 nucleotides are TGTGCCACCTTCAGTCCGGAGAACCCCGGGGAGCTGTTTTTT. Translating it yields CATFSPENPGELFF. V gene TRBV27 combines with J gene TRBJ2-2; D call uncertain. The CDR3 is 14 residues long. Looked up from germline, CDR1 is MNHEY and CDR2 is SMNVEV (reference sequence).

The chain joins TRBV11-2 to TRBJ2-6; TRBD1 aligns across 7 bases. The CDR3 sequence is 20 residues long. Germline trimming cut 0 bases from V and 4 bases from J; bases unmatched to any gene: 15. CDR1 and CDR2 (germline): SGHAT, FQNNGV. CDR3 amino acids: CASSLDSRARGTPGANVLTF. In nucleotides, the CDR3 is TGTGCCAGCAGCTTAGATAGTCGGGCCAGGGGGACCCCGGGGGCCAACGTCCTGACTTTC. Full variable domain (remainder filled in from reference TRBV11-2 and TRBJ2-6): EAGVAQSPRYKIIEKRQSVAFWCNPISGHATLYWYQQILGQGPKLLIQFQNNGVVDDSQLPKDRFSAERLKGVDSTLKIQPAKLEDSAVYLCASSLDSRARGTPGANVLTFGAGSRLTVL.

This chain uses TRBV7-2 with TRBJ2-2; D ambiguous. Germline V gives CDR1 SGHTA, CDR2 FQGNSA. V shed 4 bases and J shed 5 bases, with 11 bases lying between them. CDR3 length: 14 residues. The CDR3 here is CASSSTVRTGELFF. In DNA form, the CDR3 reads TGTGCCAGCAGCTCTACCGTCCGAACCGGGGAGCTGTTTTTT.

The V call is TRBV5-1, the J call TRBJ2-1; D may be TRBD1 (5 bases). The CDR3 extends over 14 amino acids. Trimming removed 3 bases at V and 5 bases at J, with 12 bases between. Per the germline V gene, CDR1 is SGHRS and CDR2 is YFSETQ. The CDR3 coding sequence is TGCGCCAGCAGCTCGGACACCTATAACAATGAGCAGTTCTTC. Translated: CASSSDTYNNEQFF.

The table lists this clone with a few counts. The rearrangement links TRBV5-1 to TRBJ2-2; TRBD1 aligns across 8 bases. With V trimmed by 4 bases and J by 5 bases, 7 bases remained unmatched. Germline V gene data show CDR1 as SGHRS and CDR2 as YFSETQ. This CDR3 is 15 amino acids long. CDR3 in DNA: TGCGCCAGCAGCCCGACAGGGGTAAGGACCGGGGAGCTGTTTTTT. It encodes CASSPTGVRTGELFF.

The chain uses TRBV19 and TRBJ1-2, with 10 bases matching TRBD1. After removal of 5 bases from V and 4 bases from J, the junction contained 7 bases not matched to a gene. CDR3 size: 15 residues. Germline V gene lookup returns CDR1 LNHDA and CDR2 SQIVND (reference sequence). For the CDR3, the DNA is TGTGCCAGTAGTCCCTTGACAGGGGGCGTCTATGGCTACACCTTC. Amino acids: CASSPLTGGVYGYTF.

The chain employs TRBV19 and TRBJ2-7; a weak D match, TRBD2 (6 bases). The length of the CDR3 is 13 residues. CDR1 LNHDA and CDR2 SQIVND come from the germline V gene (reference sequence). V lost 5 bases, J lost 3 bases, and 11 bases lay in between. The CDR3 region is CASSSNGGYEQYF. In DNA form, the CDR3 reads TGTGCCAGTAGTTCAAACGGGGGCTACGAGCAGTACTTC.

To note about this clone: The conserved final phenylalanine or tryptophan is absent from the CDR3, which likely points to a read error. V is TRBV27 and J is TRBJ1-4, with a possible D match to TRBD1 (5 bases). Germline values: CDR1 MNHEY, CDR2 SMNVEV (reference sequence). Trimming removed 5 bases from V and 6 bases from J, with 16 bases in between. The CDR3 has 15 residues. CDR3 nucleotides: TGTGCCAGCAGTGGGGGGACGGCCGTTTATGAAAAACTGTTTCTT. As protein: CASSGGTAVYEKLFL.

This chain connects TRBV5-6 to TRBJ2-7; perhaps TRBD2 as D (6 bases). The CDR3 is 14 amino acids. From germline, CDR1 is SGHDT and CDR2 YYEEEE. Between the trimmed V and J ends, which lost 5 bases and 5 bases, there was a span of 17 bases. Here the CDR3 DNA reads TGTGCCAGCAGGGAGGGATCTTGGGTCCACGAGCAGTACTTC. Residues: CASREGSWVHEQYF.

This rearrangement joins TRBV10-2 to TRBJ2-2; D possibly corresponds to TRBD1 (6 bases). The CDR3 consists of 14 residues. CDR1 and CDR2 from the germline V gene are WSHSY and SAAADI. The V gene lost 5 bases and the J gene lost 3 bases, with 10 bases spanning the gap. The CDR3 DNA reads TGCGCCAGCAGTATGGACAGAGACACCGGGGAGCTGTTTTTT. It translates to CASSMDRDTGELFF.

V is TRBV7-9 and J is TRBJ2-7; D perhaps matches TRBD2 (5 bases). The CDR3 contains 14 residues. Germline V gene lookup returns CDR1 SEHNR and CDR2 FQNEAQ (reference sequence). Deletions cut 5 bases from V and 2 bases from J, with 13 bases between. CDR3 loop: CASSRLSGPYEQYF. The CDR3 DNA follows: TGTGCCAGCAGCCGTCTCAGCGGCCCCTACGAGCAGTACTTC.

This clone was seen once. The rearrangement joins TRBV28 to TRBJ2-7; 7 bases fit TRBD2. The CDR3 spans 15 residues. Trimming cost V 6 bases and J 7 bases; bases outside gene matches: 15. CDR1 and CDR2 from the germline V gene are MDHEN and SYDVKM. CDR3 in DNA: TGTGCCAGCAGAGAAGCGGGACGGCGGGTGGAAGAGCAGTACTTC. It specifies CASREAGRRVEEQYF.

V usage is TRBV6-1 and J usage is TRBJ2-7; TRBD2 agrees at 8 bases. V dropped 7 bases and J dropped 2; count of bases not matched to a gene: 7. Germline V CDR1 and CDR2: MNHNS, SASEGT. The CDR3 length is 14 residues. The CDR3 region is CASTPLGRAYEQYF. CDR3 sequence (DNA): TGTGCCAGCACCCCCCTCGGGAGGGCCTACGAGCAGTACTTC.

This clone was seen a single time. This chain joins TRBV5-4 and TRBJ2-5, with 7 bases identical to TRBD1. V lost 2 bases, J lost 3 bases, and 4 bases stayed unmatched. The CDR3 contains 14 residues. CDR1 and CDR2 (germline): SGHNT, YYREEE (reference sequence). The CDR3 sequence is CASSFSGTEETQYF. The CDR3 bases are TGTGCCAGCAGCTTCTCTGGGACAGAAGAGACCCAGTACTTC. The entire variable domain, with the rest obtained from reference TRBV5-4 and TRBJ2-5, is as follows: ETGVTQSPTHLIKTRGQQVTLRCSSQSGHNTVSWYQQALGQGPQFIFQYYREEENGRGNFPPRFSGLQFPNYSSELNVNALELDDSALYLCASSFSGTEETQYFGPGTRLLVL.

The chain has TRBV28 and TRBJ2-5; 7 bases are a match to TRBD2. Losses at the gene ends were 3 bases for V and 1 base for J; bases not matched to a gene: 23. Per germline, CDR1 MDHEN and CDR2 SYDVKM. The CDR3 runs to 21 residues. The CDR3 spells CASSFRGGTMVARSGQETQYF. In DNA, the CDR3 is TGTGCCAGCAGTTTTCGGGGAGGGACTATGGTGGCCCGGAGTGGCCAAGAGACCCAGTACTTC.

This CDR3 is CASSYGTGNEQFF. As DNA, the CDR3 is TGTGCCAGCAGTTACGGGACAGGGAATGAGCAGTTCTTC. The rearrangement joins TRBV6-5 to TRBJ2-1; 9 bases are a match to TRBD1. From germline, CDR1 is MNHEY and CDR2 SVGAGI. The CDR3 is made up of 13 amino acids. The V gene end was trimmed by 2 bases and the J gene end by 7 bases; junction bases not matched to a gene: 0.